What follows is one T cell receptor (beta chain) and its context. 60 Vbeta and 13 Jbeta primers were used in PCR. Clones were sequenced by immunoSEQ multiplex PCR, and TCRdb holds only the in-frame ones, with some missing. The sample shows fewer than 150,000 clones, around 63% of them seen only once. This entry belongs to a study of cytomegalovirus exposure and HLA in healthy donors. The sequencing input was PBMCs. The origin of this receptor is a human donor in good health.

Here the CDR3 DNA reads TGTGCCAGCAGTTCACAGACAGGGGAGCGCACTGAAGCTTTCTTT. Encoded protein: CASSSQTGERTEAFF. V usage is TRBV2 and J usage is TRBJ1-1; 8 bases line up with TRBD1. Germline lookup yields CDR1 SNHLY and CDR2 FYNNEI. V lost 5 bases and J lost 4; bases outside the gene matches: 9. The CDR3 runs 15 residues.